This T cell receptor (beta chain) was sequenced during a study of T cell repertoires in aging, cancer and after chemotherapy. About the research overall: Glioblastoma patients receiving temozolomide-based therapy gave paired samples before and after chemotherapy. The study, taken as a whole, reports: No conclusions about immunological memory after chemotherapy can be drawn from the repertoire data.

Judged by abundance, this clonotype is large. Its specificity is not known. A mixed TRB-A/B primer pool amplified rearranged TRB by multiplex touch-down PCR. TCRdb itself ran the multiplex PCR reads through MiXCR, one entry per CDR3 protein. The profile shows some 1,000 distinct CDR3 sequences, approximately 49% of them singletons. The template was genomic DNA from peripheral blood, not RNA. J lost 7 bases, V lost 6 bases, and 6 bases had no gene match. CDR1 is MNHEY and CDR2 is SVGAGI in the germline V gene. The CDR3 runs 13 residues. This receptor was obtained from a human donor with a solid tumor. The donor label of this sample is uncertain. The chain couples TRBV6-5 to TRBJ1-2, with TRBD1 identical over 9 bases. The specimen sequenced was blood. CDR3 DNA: TGTGCCAGCAGCGAACAGGGGGCAGCTGGCTACACCTTC. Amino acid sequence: CASSEQGAAGYTF.